Each of the 7 T cell receptor beta chains below was sequenced from the same sample in a study of blood T cell repertoires in COVID-19. Sequencing was performed with immunoSEQ multiplex PCR; in TCRdb, only in-frame clones are kept and a portion is missing. Altogether 200,000 to 250,000 clones are present, 92% being singletons, with the ten largest covering around 0.84%. Material for sequencing was peripheral blood. These TCRs come from a man in his 60s with COVID-19, enrolled during active disease.

This chain links TRBV19 with TRBJ2-2; 9 bases are a match to TRBD1. Trimming removed 7 bases from V and 7 bases from J; junction bases left unmatched: 10. The CDR3 runs 15 residues. Germline CDR1 is LNHDA and CDR2 is SQIVND (reference sequence). The chain's CDR3 is CASIRGTGTIGELFF. CDR3 nucleotide sequence: TGTGCCAGTATAAGGGGGACAGGGACTATCGGGGAGCTGTTTTTT.

About this clone: Sequence at one end of the junction differs from germline and may be a read error. The CDR3 spells CASSLGTSGGALRNTGELFF. CDR3 bases: TGTGCTAGCAGCCTGGGGACTAGCGGGGGGGCATTAAGGAACACCGGGGAGCTGTTTTTT. The chain carries TRBV7-7 and TRBJ2-2; TRBD2 matches 16 bases. The CDR3 extends over 20 amino acids. Germline V gene data show CDR1 as SSHAT and CDR2 as FNYEAQ (reference sequence).

This chain joins TRBV6-5 and TRBJ2-7, with D maybe TRBD1 (5 bases). This CDR3 spans 14 amino acids. Germline V lookup: CDR1 MNHEY, CDR2 SVGAGI. Between the trimmed V and J ends, which lost 0 bases and 2 bases, there was a span of 8 bases. CDR3 nucleotides: TGTGCCAGCAGTTACTCTCAGGGTGCCTACGAGCAGTACTTC. Translation gives CASSYSQGAYEQYF.

The J gene is TRBJ2-1, the V gene TRBV19; 14 bases match TRBD2. J gave up 15 bases and V 7 bases, and 8 bases lay outside the gene matches. The CDR3 extends over 13 amino acids. Germline CDR1 reads LNHDA; CDR2 reads SQIVND (reference sequence). CDR3 nucleotide sequence: TGTGCCAGTACCGGGACTAGCGGGAGTATTGGGTTCTTC. Translated, it gives CASTGTSGSIGFF.

The chain has TRBV27 and TRBJ2-1, with 7 bases identical to TRBD1. This CDR3 comprises 15 residues. Germline V gives CDR1 MNHEY, CDR2 SMNVEV (reference sequence). V was clipped by 6 bases and J by 6 bases; unmatched bases: 11. CDR3 residues: CASRDRYLATNEQFF. DNA of the CDR3: TGTGCCAGCAGGGACAGGTATCTGGCCACCAATGAGCAGTTCTTC.

V and J are TRBV27 and TRBJ2-7; 9 positions agree with TRBD1. V lost 2 bases, J lost 2 bases, and 7 bases stayed unmatched. This CDR3 region has 16 residues. Looked up from germline, CDR1 is MNHEY and CDR2 is SMNVEV (reference sequence). The CDR3 sequence: CASSLTGQGFPYEQYF. In DNA, the CDR3 is TGTGCCAGCAGTTTAACCGGACAGGGGTTCCCCTACGAGCAGTACTTC.

This chain links TRBV18 with TRBJ1-6, with 11 bases aligning to TRBD1. From germline, CDR1 is KGHSH and CDR2 LQKENI. The CDR3 contains 17 residues. J lost 6 bases, V lost 4 bases, and 8 bases had no gene match. CDR3 sequence: CASSLSGTGGINSPLHF. In DNA, the CDR3 is TGTGCCAGCTCACTGTCCGGGACAGGGGGTATTAATTCACCCCTCCACTTT. The variable domain in full, with the rest retrieved from reference TRBV18 and TRBJ1-6, is NAGVMQNPRHLVRRRGQEARLRCSPMKGHSHVYWYRQLPEEGLKFMVYLQKENIIDESGMPKERFSAEFPKEGPSILRIQQVVRGDSAAYFCASSLSGTGGINSPLHFGNGTRLTVT.